These 9 T cell receptor beta chains were all obtained from the same sample, sequenced in a study of regulatory T cells in long-lasting Graves disease. Relying on iRepertoire HTBI primers and Arm-PCR of CDR3 regions, the team built TCR beta libraries. TCRdb reanalysed the multiplex PCR reads using MiXCR and keeps one entry per CDR3 protein. The sample yields 200,000 to 250,000 distinct CDR3 sequences, about 19% seen once. Noted time point: newly diagnosed GD, antithyroid drugs for less than 3 months. The TCR library was made from RNA that had been extracted from PBMCs in TRIzol. This specimen was peripheral blood mononuclear cells (PBMCs), taken at new diagnosis, from a patient treated with antithyroid drugs. These receptor sequences come from a female donor with Graves disease.

This clonotype was seen at least ten times. The rearrangement joins TRBV2 to TRBJ2-5; 8 bases fit TRBD1. The germline V gene encodes CDR1 SNHLY and CDR2 FYNNEI. The CDR3 has 15 amino acids. V was clipped by 2 bases and J by 4 bases; unmatched bases: 6. CDR3 sequence: CASSESGGRRETQYF. DNA for the CDR3: TGTGCCAGCAGTGAATCAGGGGGCCGAAGAGAGACCCAGTACTTC.

This clonotype was counted many times. The chain links TRBV6-4 to TRBJ2-7; perhaps TRBD2 as D (6 bases). The length of the CDR3 is 13 residues. The ends were cut back, 7 bases at V and 0 bases at J, with 10 bases in the middle. CDR1 is MRHNA and CDR2 is SNTAGT in the germline V gene. The CDR3, as DNA: TGTGCCAGCATGGACGGGAGCTCCTACGAGCAGTACTTC. Residues: CASMDGSSYEQYF.

This chain joins TRBV2 and TRBJ1-5, with D possibly being TRBD1 (5 bases). V lost 4 bases and J 9 bases, leaving 34 bases between the germline ends. The CDR3 runs 20 residues. Germline CDR1 and CDR2: SNHLY and FYNNEI. CDR3 sequence: CASSARAQASLFAGIMPQHF. CDR3 nucleotide sequence: TGTGCCAGCAGTGCAAGAGCGCAAGCCTCACTATTCGCAGGGATTATGCCCCAGCATTTT.

This clonotype was counted between two and nine times. This sequence joins TRBV7-6 and TRBJ2-1; D perhaps matches TRBD2 (5 bases). V lost 5 bases and J lost 4, with 9 bases in between. The germline CDR1 and CDR2 sequences are SGHVS and FNYEAQ. The CDR3 runs to 13 residues. CDR3: CASSLRTYNEQFF. Written as DNA, the CDR3 is TGTGCCAGCAGCCTTAGGACTTACAATGAGCAGTTCTTC.

This clonotype was counted many times. This chain connects TRBV10-3 to TRBJ2-7; TRBD1 matches at 8 bases. Per germline, CDR1 ENHRY and CDR2 SYGVKD. With V trimmed by 0 bases and J by 3 bases, 13 bases remained unmatched. The CDR3 totals 18 residues. This CDR3 is CAISESVSRGTGIYEQYF. The CDR3 nucleotides read TGTGCCATCAGTGAGTCAGTTTCCCGAGGGACAGGTATCTACGAGCAGTACTTC.

This clonotype showed up many times. The chain joins TRBV2 to TRBJ2-1, with D uncertain. The CDR3 length is 13 residues. In germline, CDR1 is SNHLY, CDR2 FYNNEI. Trimming pared 2 bases from V and 7 bases from J, leaving 9 bases between. This chain's CDR3 is CASSEYQPNEQFF. The CDR3 DNA sequence: TGTGCCAGCAGTGAATATCAACCGAATGAGCAGTTCTTC.

This rearrangement joins TRBV11-2 to TRBJ1-1; D may be TRBD1 (5 bases). Germline assignment: CDR1 SGHAT and CDR2 FQNNGV. The CDR3 totals 14 residues. The V gene lost 4 bases and the J gene lost 3 bases, with 12 bases spanning the gap. As DNA, the CDR3 is TGTGCCAGCAGCTCGTATGGACACGACACTGAAGCTTTCTTT. Protein sequence: CASSSYGHDTEAFF.

For this clonotype: This is likely an artifact of a read error, given a far larger clone one base away. The chain uses TRBV11-2 and TRBJ2-1, with a possible D match to TRBD1 (5 bases). The last part of the DNA fits TRBJ2-5 better; the J call may be wrong. The germline CDR1 and CDR2 sequences are SGHAT and FQNNGV. The CDR3 sequence is 15 residues long. The CDR3 is CASSLVRTSQETQYF. As DNA, the CDR3 is TGTGCCAGCAGCTTAGTAAGGACAAGCCAAGAGACCCAGTACTTC.

The chain recombines TRBV5-1 with TRBJ2-2; D not resolved. This CDR3 contains 14 residues. Deletions cut 6 bases from V and 0 bases from J, with 9 bases between. Per germline, CDR1 SGHRS and CDR2 YFSETQ. DNA of the CDR3: TGCGCCAGCACTCCTGCTCCGAACACCGGGGAGCTGTTTTTT. Amino acids: CASTPAPNTGELFF.